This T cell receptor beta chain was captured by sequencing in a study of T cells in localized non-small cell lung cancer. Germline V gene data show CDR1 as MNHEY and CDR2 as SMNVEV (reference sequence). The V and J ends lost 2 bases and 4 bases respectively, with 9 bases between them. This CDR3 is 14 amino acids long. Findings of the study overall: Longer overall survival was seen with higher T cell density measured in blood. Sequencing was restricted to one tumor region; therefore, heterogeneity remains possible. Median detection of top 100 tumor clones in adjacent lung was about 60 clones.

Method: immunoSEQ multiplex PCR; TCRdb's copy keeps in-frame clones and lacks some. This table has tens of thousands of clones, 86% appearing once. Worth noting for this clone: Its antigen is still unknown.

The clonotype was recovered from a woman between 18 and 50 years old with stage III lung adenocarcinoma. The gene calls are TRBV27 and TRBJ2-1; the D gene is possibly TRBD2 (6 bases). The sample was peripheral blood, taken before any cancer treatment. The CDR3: CASSLGGEYNEQFF. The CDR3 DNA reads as TGTGCCAGCAGTTTAGGCGGGGAATACAATGAGCAGTTCTTC.